This T cell receptor (beta chain) emerged from a study of T-cell memory formation after mild COVID-19 (dated by TCRdb to about 2021). With respect to the entire study: Most TCR sequence clusters were specific to one of the two donors. T-cell clones expanding and contracting after mild COVID-19 in a couple of donors were tracked by longitudinal TCRalpha and TCRbeta repertoire sequencing. The cohort was made up of two young adult volunteers, one female and one male, who were previously healthy.

TCRdb lists the instrument as Illumina NovaSeq 6000. cDNA libraries for TCRalpha and TCRbeta were prepared by 5'RACE using constant-segment primers, with sample barcodes and unique molecular identifiers added. Trizol reagent was used to extract RNA from every sample. Libraries were amplified in two PCR steps, with a second sample barcode and Illumina TruSeq adapters added in the second step. Sequencing of libraries was performed on an Illumina NovaSeq with 2 x 150 bp paired-end reads. In the paper's pipeline: The reads were demultiplexed and collapsed into UMI-guided consensus sequences using migec v1.2.7. Using mixcr v2.1.11, the UMI consensuses were aligned to TRA and TRB V and J templates and assembled into clonotypes. Expanded or contracted clonotypes were those called significant by both edgeR and NoisET, with noise models trained on biological replicates. For edgeR calls, the thresholds were a false discovery rate-adjusted p below 0.01 and a log2 fold-change of 1. As an exploratory analysis of dynamics, max-normalized trajectories of the 1000 most abundant clonotypes were examined with PCA combined with hierarchical clustering. Separately sequenced CD4+ and CD8+ repertoires were used to assign a CD4 or CD8 phenotype to each responding clone. TCRdb applied fastp at Q25 and MiXCR to the public reads, then kept only in-frame beta chains. Duplicate CDR3 protein sequences are folded into a single record with the most common DNA and genes. The V and J calls were not made by the authors but by TCRdb's processing. This sample holds under 400,000 distinct CDR3 sequences; about 21% were observed only once. The top ten clones comprise around 12% of the sample.

V is pared back by 3 bases and J by 6 bases, with 8 bases lying between the germline termini. The CDR3 has 12 amino acids, counting the end cysteine and phenylalanine. Here the CDR3 DNA is all that survives: 36 bases in frame from base 1. Via the germline V gene (reference sequence), CDR1 is SEHNR and CDR2 FQNEAQ. This clonotype turned up a few times. Its specific antigen is unknown. Base qualities are not at hand, and no much larger clone is one base apart. PBMCs were isolated by Ficoll-Paque density gradient centrifugation. Results and caveats for the whole study, not just this receptor: From day 15 to 85, contracting clones showed balanced CD4/CD8 phenotypes, whereas a second wave of clones that expanded from day 15 to 37 leaned towards CD4+. SARS-CoV-2 specificity was not confirmed for the second-wave clones peaking on day 37. The study included only a couple of mild cases, and larger cohorts that include severe cases with pre-infection samples were judged to be necessary. The detection of some responding clones in pre-infection memory suggests that pre-existing cross-reactive memory T cells joined the SARS-CoV-2 response. Contracting CD4+ clones turned up mainly in the CM and EM memory subsets, whereas EMRA was where CD8+ clones were enriched.

The rearranged chain carries TRBV7-9 and TRBJ1-2; the D gene lacks a confident call. This clonotype was obtained from an adult woman who had mild COVID-19 (a few samples of this study predate the infection). The sample titles of this study are shuffled in the database, so cell type and time point are left out; the donor was told from shared clones. The sequencing input was PBMCs or a T cell subset sorted from them (not recorded which). Here the CDR3 is given as CASSFGADGYTF. The DNA sequence is given as TGTGCCAGCAGCTTCGGCGCGGATGGCTACACCTTC.